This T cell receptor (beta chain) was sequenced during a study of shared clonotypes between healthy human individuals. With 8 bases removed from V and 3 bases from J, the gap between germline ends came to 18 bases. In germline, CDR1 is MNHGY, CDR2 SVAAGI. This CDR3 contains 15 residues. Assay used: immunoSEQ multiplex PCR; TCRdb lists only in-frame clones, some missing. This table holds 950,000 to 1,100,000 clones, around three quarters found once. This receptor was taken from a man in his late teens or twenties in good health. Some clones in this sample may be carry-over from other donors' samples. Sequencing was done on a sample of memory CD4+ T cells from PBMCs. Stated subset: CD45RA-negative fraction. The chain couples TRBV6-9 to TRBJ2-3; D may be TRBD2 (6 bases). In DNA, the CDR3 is TGTGCCAGCGGAGGGGCATCTGGACGGACAGATACGCAGTATTTT. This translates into CASGGASGRTDTQYF.